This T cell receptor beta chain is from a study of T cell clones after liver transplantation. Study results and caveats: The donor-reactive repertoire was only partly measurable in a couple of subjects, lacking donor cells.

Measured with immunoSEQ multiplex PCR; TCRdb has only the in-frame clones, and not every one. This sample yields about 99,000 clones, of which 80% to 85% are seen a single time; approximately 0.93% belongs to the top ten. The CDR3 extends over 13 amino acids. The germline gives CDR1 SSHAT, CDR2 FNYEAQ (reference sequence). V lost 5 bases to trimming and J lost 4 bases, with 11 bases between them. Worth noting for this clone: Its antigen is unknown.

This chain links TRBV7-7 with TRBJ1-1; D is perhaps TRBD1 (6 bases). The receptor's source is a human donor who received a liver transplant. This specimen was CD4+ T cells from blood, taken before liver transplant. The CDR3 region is CASSPQGTTEAFF. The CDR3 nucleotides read TGTGCCAGCAGCCCCCAGGGGACCACTGAAGCTTTCTTT. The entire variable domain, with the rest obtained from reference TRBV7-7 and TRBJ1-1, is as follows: GAGVSQSPRYKVTKRGQDVTLRCDPISSHATLYWYQQALGQGPEFLTYFNYEAQPDKSGLPSDRFSAERPEGSISTLTIQRTEQRDSAMYRCASSPQGTTEAFFGQGTRLTVV.